The source of this T cell receptor (beta chain) is a study of blood T cell repertoires in COVID-19. The V gene's germline CDR1 is SNHLY and CDR2 FYNNEI. The CDR3 contains 17 residues. Trimming shortened V by 10 bases and J by 4 bases, and 28 bases separated the two germline ends. As originally analysed: Amplification from reference gene primers served as the basis for estimated nucleated cell counts. The data were produced by immunoSEQ multiplex PCR, yet TCRdb's version contains in-frame clones alone and is incomplete. The DNA was the basis for D and trimming; V, J and clone size are from that table. This sample has more than 400,000 clones, with 80% to 90% found just once.

The specimen sequenced was peripheral blood. V gene TRBV2 combines with J gene TRBJ1-2; D remains ambiguous. This clonotype was obtained from a human donor in a cohort sampled during active COVID-19. CDR3 nucleotide sequence: TGTGCCACCACCCGGGATCCGGGCCCACGAAGAGGCTATGGCTACACCTTC. It translates to CATTRDPGPRRGYGYTF. The entire variable domain, with the rest obtained from reference TRBV2 and TRBJ1-2, is as follows: EPEVTQTPSHQVTQMGQEVILRCVPISNHLYFYWYRQILGQKVEFLVSFYNNEISEKSEIFDDQFSVERPDGSNFTLKIRSTKLEDSAMYFCATTRDPGPRRGYGYTFGSGTRLTVV.